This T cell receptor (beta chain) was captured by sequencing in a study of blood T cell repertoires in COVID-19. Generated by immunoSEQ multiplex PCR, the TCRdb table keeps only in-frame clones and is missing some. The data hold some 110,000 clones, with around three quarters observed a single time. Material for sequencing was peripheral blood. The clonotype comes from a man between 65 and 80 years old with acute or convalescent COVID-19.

CDR3 amino acids: CASSLSTGGAGTGELFF. Here the CDR3 DNA reads TGTGCCAGCTCACTATCAACAGGGGGCGCAGGCACCGGGGAGCTGTTTTTT. The V call is TRBV18, the J call TRBJ2-2; the match to TRBD1 covers 9 bases. Unmatched junction bases numbered 10, after V lost 4 bases and J lost 4 bases. CDR1 and CDR2 (germline): KGHSH, LQKENI. This CDR3 comprises 17 residues.